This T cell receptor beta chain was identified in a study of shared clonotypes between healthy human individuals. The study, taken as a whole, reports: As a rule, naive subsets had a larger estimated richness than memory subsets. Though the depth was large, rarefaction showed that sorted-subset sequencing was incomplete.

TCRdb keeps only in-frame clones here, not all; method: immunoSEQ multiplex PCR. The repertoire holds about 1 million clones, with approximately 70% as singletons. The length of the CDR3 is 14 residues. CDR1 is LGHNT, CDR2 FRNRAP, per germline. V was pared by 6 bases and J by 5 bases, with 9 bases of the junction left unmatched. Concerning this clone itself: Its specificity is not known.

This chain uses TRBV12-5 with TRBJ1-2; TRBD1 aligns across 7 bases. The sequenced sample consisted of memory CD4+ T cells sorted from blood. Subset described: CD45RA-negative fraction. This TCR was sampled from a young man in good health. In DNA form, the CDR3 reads TGTGCTAGTGGCCCCCAGGGGGTCGAGTATGGCTACACCTTC. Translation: CASGPQGVEYGYTF. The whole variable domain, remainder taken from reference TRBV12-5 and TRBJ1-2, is DARVTQTPRHKVTEMGQEVTMRCQPILGHNTVFWYRQTMMQGLELLAYFRNRAPLDDSGMPKDRFSAEMPDATLATLKIQPSEPRDSAVYFCASGPQGVEYGYTFGSGTRLTVV.